What follows are 28 T cell receptor beta chains derived from one specimen sequenced in a study of blood T cell repertoires in COVID-19. Generated by immunoSEQ multiplex PCR, the TCRdb table keeps only in-frame clones and is missing some. Among 100,000 to 150,000 clones listed, roughly 84% were seen once. Sequenced input: peripheral blood. The receptors derive from a woman aged 30 to 39 who had recovered from COVID-19.

This chain uses TRBV11-2 with TRBJ2-7, with D possibly being TRBD1 (6 bases). This CDR3 is built from 15 residues. The germline V gene encodes CDR1 SGHAT and CDR2 FQNNGV. Trimming removed 2 bases at V and 3 bases at J, with 14 bases between. The CDR3 protein is CASSLYPGVNYEQYF. In nucleotides, the CDR3 is TGTGCCAGCAGCTTATACCCAGGGGTCAACTACGAGCAGTACTTC.

This rearrangement joins TRBV9 to TRBJ1-6; no firm D call. The CDR3 consists of 16 residues. Germline assignment: CDR1 SGDLS and CDR2 YYNGEE. V lost 0 bases, J lost 0 bases, and 7 bases lay in between. DNA of the CDR3: TGTGCCAGCAGCGTAGGAGGGAGCTCCTATAATTCACCCCTCCACTTT. It encodes CASSVGGSSYNSPLHF.

This chain links TRBV9 with TRBJ2-1, with TRBD2 matching over 14 bases. Germline loops: CDR1 SGDLS, CDR2 YYNGEE. This CDR3 is 19 amino acids long. The ends lost 2 bases at V and 10 bases at J; junction bases unmatched: 17. Here the CDR3 DNA reads TGTGCCAGCAGCGTTCTTGCTAGTTCCGGGACTAGCGGGGGCCTCGAGCAGTTCTTC. Translated, it gives CASSVLASSGTSGGLEQFF. Full variable domain (remainder filled in from reference TRBV9 and TRBJ2-1): DSGVTQTPKHLITATGQRVTLRCSPRSGDLSVYWYQQSLDQGLQFLIQYYNGEERAKGNILERFSAQQFPDLHSELNLSSLELGDSALYFCASSVLASSGTSGGLEQFFGPGTRLTVL.

This clone was recorded at least ten times. J is TRBJ1-4 and V is TRBV19, with 9 positions matching TRBD1. CDR3 size: 14 residues. Germline V gene sequence: CDR1 LNHDA, CDR2 SQIVND (reference sequence). V lost 6 bases, J lost 7 bases, and 6 bases stayed unmatched. Written as DNA, the CDR3 is TGTGCCAGTAGGGGACAGGGCAGTCGTGAAAAACTGTTTTTT. Translating gives CASRGQGSREKLFF.

The gene calls are TRBV2 and TRBJ2-7, with TRBD2 identical over 7 bases. Trimming took 3 bases from V and 2 from J; bases not matched to a gene: 4. Germline CDR1 reads SNHLY; CDR2 reads FYNNEI. The CDR3 sequence is 14 residues long. For the CDR3, the DNA is TGTGCCAGCAGTGAGGTTGCGGGGGCCTACGAGCAGTACTTC. Amino acid sequence: CASSEVAGAYEQYF.

V usage is TRBV19 and J usage is TRBJ2-7, with TRBD1 matching 7 bases. V lost 6 bases, J lost 3 bases, and 2 bases stayed unmatched. The CDR3 length is 12 residues. Germline lookup yields CDR1 LNHDA and CDR2 SQIVND (reference sequence). Written as DNA, the CDR3 is TGTGCCAGTAGCAGGGACAGCTACGAGCAGTACTTC. This translates into CASSRDSYEQYF.

In nucleotides, the CDR3 is TGTGCCAGCAGCGTCCGGGACAGCGATTATAGCAATCAGCCCCAGCATTTT. It translates to CASSVRDSDYSNQPQHF. The chain carries TRBV2 and TRBJ1-5; TRBD1 matches at 7 bases. Germline assignment: CDR1 SNHLY and CDR2 FYNNEI. With V trimmed by 6 bases and J by 0 bases, 11 bases remained unmatched. CDR3 length equals 17 residues.

The chain employs TRBV6-2 or TRBV6-3 and TRBJ1-5; D is possibly TRBD1 (5 bases). Trimming pared 6 bases from V and 6 bases from J, leaving 12 bases between. Germline V gene sequence: CDR1 MNHEY, CDR2 SVGEGT. The CDR3 spans 13 residues. The CDR3 region has the DNA TGTGCCAGCAGCCCCCGGGGGGGTCAGCCCCAGCATTTT. This encodes CASSPRGGQPQHF.

This chain links TRBV5-1 with TRBJ2-1; D possibly corresponds to TRBD2 (5 bases). Trimming cost V 6 bases and J 6 bases, with 16 bases left between them. Germline CDR1 and CDR2: SGHRS and YFSETQ. The CDR3 extends over 14 amino acids. The DNA of the CDR3 is TGCGCCAGCACGAGGCGAGGGAGAGCCAATGAGCAGTTCTTC. It is translated as CASTRRGRANEQFF.

This clone was seen only once. The V gene is TRBV15, the J gene TRBJ1-5; unclear D gene. Trimming removed 4 bases at V and 6 bases at J, with 16 bases between. From germline, CDR1 is LNHNV and CDR2 YYDKDF (reference sequence). The CDR3 covers 15 residues. CDR3 DNA: TGTGCCACCAGCACTGAACGTCGAACGGTTCAGCCCCAGCATTTT. Encoded protein: CATSTERRTVQPQHF. Full variable domain (remainder filled in from reference TRBV15 and TRBJ1-5): DAMVIQNPRYQVTQFGKPVTLSCSQTLNHNVMYWYQQKSSQAPKLLFHYYDKDFNNEADTPDNFQSRRPNTSFCFLDIRSPGLGDTAMYLCATSTERRTVQPQHFGDGTRLSIL.

The V call is TRBV19, the J call TRBJ2-1; TRBD1 is a possible D gene (6 bases). V was shortened by 4 bases and J by 0 bases, with 25 bases between the two germline ends. Per the germline V gene, CDR1 is LNHDA and CDR2 is SQIVND (reference sequence). This CDR3 spans 20 amino acids. CDR3 DNA: TGTGCCAGTAGTACCAGACCCCCAGGGGTACTGGGAAGCTCCTACAATGAGCAGTTCTTC. Its translation: CASSTRPPGVLGSSYNEQFF.

The rearrangement uses TRBV19 and TRBJ2-1, with TRBD2 matching over 8 bases. The CDR3 loop spans 15 amino acids. With V trimmed by 5 bases and J by 2 bases, 5 bases remained unmatched. Germline lookup yields CDR1 LNHDA and CDR2 SQIVND (reference sequence). CDR3 region: CASSEAGVAYNEQFF. In nucleotides, the CDR3 is TGTGCCAGTAGTGAAGCGGGAGTAGCCTACAATGAGCAGTTCTTC. The full variable domain, in which reference TRBV19 and TRBJ2-1 provide the parts outside the CDR3, is DGGITQSPKYLFRKEGQNVTLSCEQNLNHDAMYWYRQDPGQGLRLIYYSQIVNDFQKGDIAEGYSVSREKKESFPLTVTSAQKNPTAFYLCASSEAGVAYNEQFFGPGTRLTVL.

The chain carries TRBV6-6 and TRBJ1-1; the match to TRBD1 covers 8 bases. The ends lost 2 bases at V and 4 bases at J; junction bases unmatched: 9. The CDR3 length is 16 residues. CDR1 and CDR2 from the germline V gene are MNHNY and SVGAGI (reference sequence). In nucleotides, the CDR3 is TGTGCCAGCAGTTACAGCCAGGGGGCTTACGTCACTGAAGCTTTCTTT. Its translation is CASSYSQGAYVTEAFF.

The rearrangement links TRBV27 to TRBJ2-2; TRBD1 might be the D (6 bases). Trimming left V 3 bases short and J 7 bases short, with 12 bases between. The V gene's germline CDR1 is MNHEY and CDR2 SMNVEV (reference sequence). This CDR3 has 14 residues. The CDR3 is CASSLQGMIGELFF. In DNA form, the CDR3 reads TGTGCCAGCAGTTTGCAGGGGATGATCGGGGAGCTGTTTTTT.

CDR3 sequence reads: CASSSGLMNTEAFF. In DNA form, the CDR3 reads TGTGCCAGCTCATCGGGACTTATGAACACTGAAGCTTTCTTT. This sequence joins TRBV18 and TRBJ1-1, with a weak D call TRBD1 (5 bases). The CDR3 has 14 residues. The germline V and J ends were trimmed by 5 bases and 0 bases, with 10 bases remaining between them. The germline CDR1 and CDR2 sequences are KGHSH and LQKENI.

This chain uses TRBV7-2 with TRBJ2-3; 8 positions agree with TRBD2. The V gene's germline CDR1 is SGHTA and CDR2 FQGNSA. V dropped 0 bases and J dropped 4; count of bases not matched to a gene: 6. The CDR3 loop spans 16 amino acids. CDR3 nucleotide sequence: TGTGCCAGCAGCTTAGCACTAGCGGTGGGCGCAGATACGCAGTATTTT. Its translation is CASSLALAVGADTQYF.

J is TRBJ2-7 and V is TRBV3-1 (or the pseudogene TRBV3-2); no clear D gene. V shed 1 base and J shed 2 bases, with 12 bases lying between them. CDR1 is LGHDT and CDR2 is YNNKEL in the germline V gene (reference sequence). The CDR3 is 15 amino acids. DNA of the CDR3: TGTGCCAGCAGCCAAGTAGTTTCCAAGCCCTACGAGCAGTACTTC. Amino acid sequence: CASSQVVSKPYEQYF.

The chain combines TRBV6-5 with TRBJ2-5, with 9 bases that match TRBD2. The germline gives CDR1 MNHEY, CDR2 SVGAGI. With V trimmed by 6 bases and J by 7 bases, 6 bases remained unmatched. CDR3 length: 13 residues. The CDR3 reads CASSEGLASTQYF. The CDR3 nucleotides are TGTGCCAGCAGCGAGGGACTAGCTTCGACCCAGTACTTC.

The CDR3 DNA sequence: TGCGCCAGCAGCCAAGAGCGGGGACAGCTTATTACTGAAGCTTTCTTT. Encoded protein: CASSQERGQLITEAFF. V usage is TRBV4-1 and J usage is TRBJ1-1, with TRBD1 matching 7 bases. Unmatched junction bases numbered 9, after V lost 0 bases and J lost 5 bases. Germline V lookup: CDR1 MGHRA, CDR2 YSYEKL. There are 16 residues in the CDR3.

The V call is TRBV5-1, the J call TRBJ2-2, with TRBD2 identical over 7 bases. The CDR3 contains 14 residues. V dropped 4 bases and J dropped 3; count of bases not matched to a gene: 3. The germline gives CDR1 SGHRS, CDR2 YFSETQ. The DNA of the CDR3 is TGCGCCAGCAGCGGGGACTACCACACCGGGGAGCTGTTTTTT. Amino acids: CASSGDYHTGELFF.

The genes are TRBV6-6 and TRBJ2-5; tentatively, D is TRBD1 (5 bases). This CDR3 comprises 14 residues. Per the germline V gene, CDR1 is MNHNY and CDR2 is SVGAGI (reference sequence). V lost 7 bases and J lost 1, with 13 bases in between. This CDR3 reads CASNYQGFQETQYF. The CDR3 coding sequence is TGTGCCAGCAACTACCAGGGTTTCCAAGAGACCCAGTACTTC.

DNA for the CDR3: TGTGCCAGTAGTCCCTTGGGGCGGGGGGGCTACAATGAGCAGTTCTTC. Translated, it gives CASSPLGRGGYNEQFF. The V call is TRBV19, the J call TRBJ2-1, with TRBD2 identical over 9 bases. CDR1 is LNHDA, CDR2 SQIVND, per germline (reference sequence). V trimming: 5 bases; J trimming: 3 bases; junction bases outside the gene matches: 8. This CDR3 comprises 16 residues.

V usage is TRBV6-1 and J usage is TRBJ2-3; tentatively, D is TRBD1 (5 bases). The CDR3 runs 18 residues. V lost 1 base, J lost 4 bases, and 21 bases lay in between. Germline CDR1 MNHNS, CDR2 SASEGT. CDR3 DNA sequence: TGTGCCAGCAGTGAAGTTGTCGTTTGGGGCAGGATGGCAGATACGCAGTATTTT. This encodes CASSEVVVWGRMADTQYF.

V and J are TRBV19 and TRBJ1-5, with 7 bases fitting TRBD1. Per germline, CDR1 LNHDA and CDR2 SQIVND (reference sequence). The J segment lost 3 bases and the V segment lost 3 bases, leaving 11 bases of the junction unmatched. This CDR3 contains 17 residues. The CDR3 is CASSIQGGYVVNQPQHF. The CDR3 nucleotides are TGTGCCAGTAGTATCCAGGGGGGATATGTAGTCAATCAGCCCCAGCATTTT.

The J gene is TRBJ1-6, the V gene TRBV6-5; 7 positions match TRBD1. The CDR3 spans 15 residues. The J segment lost 2 bases and the V segment lost 9 bases, leaving 7 bases of the junction unmatched. CDR1 and CDR2 (germline): MNHEY, SVGAGI. CDR3 in amino acids: CASWDRSTYNSPLHF. CDR3 DNA: TGTGCCAGTTGGGACAGATCCACCTATAATTCACCCCTCCACTTT.

CDR3 loop: CASTPIAVDTQYF. The CDR3 DNA is TGTGCCAGCACCCCTATAGCGGTTGATACGCAGTATTTT. The rearrangement uses TRBV11-2 and TRBJ2-3; perhaps TRBD2 as D (6 bases). The ends were cut back, 7 bases at V and 6 bases at J, with 14 bases in the middle. The CDR3 extends over 13 amino acids. Germline CDR1 reads SGHAT; CDR2 reads FQNNGV. The complete variable domain, with remaining parts taken from reference TRBV11-2 and TRBJ2-3, reads EAGVAQSPRYKIIEKRQSVAFWCNPISGHATLYWYQQILGQGPKLLIQFQNNGVVDDSQLPKDRFSAERLKGVDSTLKIQPAKLEDSAVYLCASTPIAVDTQYFGPGTRLTVL.

This chain uses TRBV20-1 with TRBJ2-5, with D possibly TRBD1 on 5 matching bases. Deletions cut 3 bases from V and 5 bases from J, with 19 bases between. The CDR3 sequence is 15 residues long. The V gene's germline CDR1 is DFQATT and CDR2 SNEGSKA (reference sequence). The CDR3 region is CSASYGQAGSETQYF. The CDR3 DNA is TGCAGTGCTAGTTACGGGCAGGCAGGGTCGGAGACCCAGTACTTC.

This chain joins TRBV2 and TRBJ1-2; TRBD1 is a possible D gene (6 bases). Trimming left V 3 bases short and J 7 bases short, with 6 bases between. Germline V CDR1 and CDR2: SNHLY, FYNNEI. This CDR3 region has 11 residues. CDR3 residues: CASSDRGGYTF. CDR3 DNA sequence: TGTGCCAGCAGTGACAGGGGTGGCTACACCTTC.